This T cell receptor beta chain was recovered during a study of blood T cells in healthy people across ages. PCR was performed a second time for about 7 to 11 cycles using a sample-barcoded 5' primer and a J-beta primer mix. TCRdb re-called the 5' RACE reads with MiXCR, one entry per CDR3 protein. Among more than 1,000,000 distinct CDR3 sequences listed, almost 25% were seen once. The CDR3 spans 15 residues. CDR1 and CDR2 (germline): DFQATT, SNEGSKA (reference sequence). Germline trimming cut 1 base from V and 4 bases from J; bases unmatched to any gene: 6. This sample also belongs to another study, concerning T cells of mothers and their children. That source adds: The donor cohort consisted of three healthy Caucasian mothers and their six children. It was through the M1S primer of the second PCR that sample barcodes and 2-4 random nucleotides were added.

The specimen was blood. This chain links TRBV20-1 with TRBJ2-1; 8 nucleotides match TRBD2. This clonotype originated in a girl aged 2-9 years in good health. CDR3 loop: CSARGAGGLYNEQFF. DNA of the CDR3: TGCAGTGCTAGAGGTGCGGGGGGCTTATACAATGAGCAGTTCTTC.